This record covers a single T cell receptor beta chain. The CDR3 is 15 amino acids. Deletions cut 2 bases from V and 5 bases from J, with 15 bases between. The germline V gene encodes CDR1 MNHEY and CDR2 SVGAGI. The authors sorted CD4+ naive, central memory, regulatory and stem cell-like memory cells via CD45RO/CCR7/CD25/CD127/CD95/CD27. Every isolated RNA sample was fully reverse transcribed, so sequencing captured expressed TCRB transcripts. Sequencing used immunoSEQ multiplex PCR; TCRdb keeps in-frame clones, though not all of them. The data contain about 180,000 clones, about 13% of them singletons. This sample was included in a study of beta chain features in type 1 diabetes.

The rearrangement links TRBV6-5 to TRBJ2-5; D uncertain. Source material: central memory CD4+ T cells from blood. This TCR came from a woman aged 18-29 years in good health. The CDR3 loop reads CASSYVQLRRETQYF. CDR3 DNA: TGTGCCAGCAGTTACGTCCAGCTTAGGCGGGAGACCCAGTACTTC.